This TCR beta chain is drawn from a study of blood T cell repertoires in COVID-19. Study-level background: Spain, Italy and the United States supplied samples that represented acute and convalescent COVID-19. Sources were T cells, B-cell-depleted T cells, or PBMCs; the material itself was cDNA or gDNA.

There are 13 residues in the CDR3. CDR1 is SGHNT, CDR2 YYREEE, per germline (reference sequence). Trimming cost V 4 bases and J 5 bases; bases outside gene matches: 2. The method was immunoSEQ multiplex PCR; TCRdb's version includes in-frame clones alone and lacks a portion of them. The profile shows about 190,000 clones, less than 90% of them singletons. Sequencing was done on a sample of peripheral blood. The V call is TRBV5-4, the J call TRBJ2-2; 7 nucleotides line up with TRBD1. This receptor was taken from a woman between 40 and 55 years old with acute or convalescent COVID-19. The CDR3 loop reads CASSGTATGELFF. CDR3 nucleotides: TGTGCCAGCAGCGGGACAGCAACCGGGGAGCTGTTTTTT.